This T cell receptor beta chain was found in a study of beta chain features in type 1 diabetes. For the study at large: Healthy donors, compared against patients, showed similar age, gender and cell yields. In all, roughly 98,000,000 sorted cells from all samples were analyzed. Whole-study findings and limits: The similarity of naive, central memory and Treg TCRB repertoires appeared greater among patients than among healthy donors. Individuals with type 1 diabetes displayed fewer insertions and more deletions at VDJ junctions.

The authors reverse transcribed all of the isolated RNA, so sequencing captured expressed TCRB transcripts. Assay: immunoSEQ multiplex PCR; the TCRdb copy retains only in-frame clones and omits some. The table lists fewer than 550,000 clones, about an eighth of them singletons. Germline V lookup: CDR1 SQVTM, CDR2 ANQGSEA. Trimming removed 0 bases from V and 7 bases from J, with 9 bases in between. This CDR3 comprises 12 residues. In this sample, this clone turned up a few times. Its specificity is unknown. The material sequenced was naive CD4+ T cells from blood. The chain recombines TRBV29-1 with TRBJ1-2; no firm D call. The receptor was isolated from a woman under 30 in good health. As DNA, the CDR3 is TGCAGCGTTGAAGACGAATTAGTTGGCTACACCTTC. Amino acid sequence: CSVEDELVGYTF.